The 15 T cell receptor beta chains listed next were all sequenced from one sample in a study of blood T cell repertoires in COVID-19. Clones were read by immunoSEQ multiplex PCR, and TCRdb kept only the in-frame ones, dropping some. The table shows 310,000 or so clones, with nearly 90% occurring only once. Sequencing was done on a sample of PBMCs or T cells enriched from blood (not recorded which). These receptors all stem from a woman in her thirties who had recovered from COVID-19.

V usage is TRBV15 and J usage is TRBJ1-1, with D perhaps TRBD1 (6 bases). V was pared by 1 base and J by 8 bases, with 17 bases between. The V gene's germline CDR1 is LNHNV and CDR2 YYDKDF (reference sequence). CDR3 length equals 15 residues. The CDR3 region is CATSRGLPGQGEAFF. CDR3 DNA: TGTGCCACCAGCAGAGGTCTCCCAGGGCAGGGGGAAGCTTTCTTT.

The rearrangement joins TRBV29-1 to TRBJ1-1; D not resolved. This CDR3 has 14 amino acids. CDR1 is SQVTM and CDR2 is ANQGSEA in the germline V gene. Trimming removed 4 bases from V and 1 base from J, with 13 bases in between. The CDR3: CSVANLRRNTEAFF. CDR3 nucleotides: TGCAGCGTTGCGAATCTACGGAGGAACACTGAAGCTTTCTTT.

This clone showed up just once. The chain is built from TRBV19 and TRBJ2-3; TRBD2 aligns across 8 bases. CDR1 and CDR2 from the germline V gene are LNHDA and SQIVND (reference sequence). The CDR3 consists of 15 residues. J was trimmed by 5 bases and V by 7 bases; bases with no gene match: 11. CDR3 in amino acids: CASTPRGGVGDTQYF. The CDR3 region has the DNA TGTGCCAGTACCCCTCGGGGGGGGGTAGGAGATACGCAGTATTTT. Supplemented by reference TRBV19 and TRBJ2-3, the full variable domain reads DGGITQSPKYLFRKEGQNVTLSCEQNLNHDAMYWYRQDPGQGLRLIYYSQIVNDFQKGDIAEGYSVSREKKESFPLTVTSAQKNPTAFYLCASTPRGGVGDTQYFGPGTRLTVL.

This clone has only a few counts. This chain links TRBV4-1 with TRBJ1-6, with TRBD1 matching over 8 bases. V lost 1 base to trimming and J lost 7 bases; unmatched junction nucleotides: 6. This CDR3 has 16 residues. Germline V CDR1 and CDR2: MGHRA, YSYEKL. The CDR3 spells CASSQAGGAGNSPLHF. CDR3 coding DNA: TGCGCCAGCAGCCAAGCAGGGGGCGCGGGGAATTCACCCCTCCACTTT.

The V gene is TRBV19, the J gene TRBJ2-2, with D uncertain. V was clipped by 4 bases and J by 6 bases, with 3 bases between them. There are 11 residues in the CDR3. CDR1 and CDR2 (germline): LNHDA, SQIVND (reference sequence). CDR3 residues: CASSTSGELFF. Written as DNA, the CDR3 is TGTGCCAGTAGTACATCCGGGGAGCTGTTTTTT.

The chain joins TRBV5-6 to TRBJ1-2; the D gene is possibly TRBD1 (5 bases). CDR1 is SGHDT, CDR2 YYEEEE, per germline. Trimming cost V 3 bases and J 5 bases, with 8 bases left between them. This CDR3 spans 12 amino acids. CDR3: CASSSRGYGYTF. DNA for the CDR3: TGTGCCAGCAGCTCCCGGGGGTATGGCTACACCTTC.

A remark on this clone: The junction and the germline gene differ at one end; a read error may be behind it. J is TRBJ1-6 and V is TRBV5-6; D is ambiguous. This CDR3 is built from 17 residues. Germline V gives CDR1 SGHDT, CDR2 YYEEEE. The CDR3 DNA reads TGTGCCAGCAGCTTGGGACGAGGAAGCTCCTATAATTCACCCCTCCATTTT. It codes for CASSLGRGSSYNSPLHF.

V and J are TRBV7-2 and TRBJ2-2; 10 bases align to TRBD2. This CDR3 has 18 amino acids. Germline CDR1 reads SGHTA; CDR2 reads FQGNSA. V lost 5 bases, J lost 3 bases, and 12 bases stayed unmatched. The CDR3 nucleotides read TGTGCCAGCAGCCAACGCAAACTAGCGGGGCCCTACACCGGGGAGCTGTTTTTT. This gives the protein CASSQRKLAGPYTGELFF.

This clone was seen only once. This chain links TRBV3-1 (or the pseudogene TRBV3-2) with TRBJ2-7; 13 positions match TRBD2. Trimming at V came to 5 bases and at J to 4 bases, leaving 8 bases not matched to a gene. Germline loops: CDR1 LGHDT, CDR2 YNNKEL (reference sequence). This CDR3 has 16 residues. The DNA of the CDR3 is TGTGCCAGCAGCGGATGGACTAGCGGGGGACCGTACGAGCAGTACTTC. This gives the protein CASSGWTSGGPYEQYF.

This clone showed up just once. The V gene is TRBV3-1 (or the pseudogene TRBV3-2), the J gene TRBJ1-6, with D hard to call. This CDR3 is built from 15 residues. CDR1 and CDR2 from the germline V gene are LGHDT and YNNKEL (reference sequence). Trimming removed 6 bases from V and 0 bases from J, with 9 bases in between. The chain's CDR3 is CASRLLSSYNSPLHF. CDR3 nucleotides: TGTGCCAGCAGGTTGTTGAGCTCCTATAATTCACCCCTCCACTTT.

This sequence joins TRBV13 and TRBJ2-7; possibly TRBD1 for D (5 bases). There are 13 residues in the CDR3. CDR1 and CDR2 from the germline V gene are PRHDT and FYEKMQ (reference sequence). The V and J ends lost 4 bases and 3 bases respectively, with 10 bases between them. CDR3 coding DNA: TGTGCCAGCAGCTCACCCGACAGCTACGAGCAGTACTTC. It codes for CASSSPDSYEQYF.

V and J are TRBV5-6 and TRBJ1-2; TRBD1 is a possible D gene (6 bases). The CDR3 spans 17 residues. The V end lost 4 bases, the J end lost 0 bases, and 19 bases lay between the germline ends. The germline gives CDR1 SGHDT, CDR2 YYEEEE. CDR3 residues: CASSVMGGGESNYGYTF. CDR3 sequence (DNA): TGTGCCAGCAGCGTGATGGGAGGGGGGGAGTCTAACTATGGCTACACCTTC.

V gene TRBV6-5 combines with J gene TRBJ1-5, with D maybe TRBD1 (5 bases). The CDR3 is made up of 14 amino acids. Per the germline V gene, CDR1 is MNHEY and CDR2 is SVGAGI. V gave up 8 bases and J gave up 1 base, with 12 bases separating them. DNA of the CDR3: TGTGCCAGCCGGCCGGGGGTCAGCAATCAGCCCCAGCATTTT. Its translation: CASRPGVSNQPQHF.

The V call is TRBV18, the J call TRBJ1-1; D may be TRBD1 (6 bases). The CDR3 runs to 15 residues. The V and J ends lost 3 bases and 3 bases respectively, with 14 bases between them. The germline CDR1 and CDR2 sequences are KGHSH and LQKENI. The CDR3 here is CASSPRAGADTEAFF. CDR3 sequence (DNA): TGTGCCAGCTCACCCCGGGCGGGGGCGGACACTGAAGCTTTCTTT.

This chain connects TRBV6-1 to TRBJ2-5, with TRBD1 matching over 7 bases. V gave up 2 bases and J gave up 5 bases; unmatched junction bases: 8. CDR1 is MNHNS and CDR2 is SASEGT in the germline V gene. This CDR3 contains 15 residues. In DNA, the CDR3 is TGTGCCAGCAGTGAATACGACAGGGTGGAGGAGACCCAGTACTTC. This encodes CASSEYDRVEETQYF.